This T cell receptor (beta chain) is drawn from a study of blood T cell repertoires in COVID-19. Overall study: Italy, Spain and the United States were the sources of the convalescent and acute COVID-19 samples. In each case, the material was cDNA or gDNA derived from T cells, B-cell-depleted T cells, or PBMCs.

Original methodology: Reference gene primer amplification yielded estimated nucleated cell counts. Assay used: immunoSEQ multiplex PCR; TCRdb lists only in-frame clones, some missing. The DNA gave D and trimming, while V, J and clone size come from that table. Here the sample spans about 280,000 clones, 80% to 90% being singletons. The material sequenced was peripheral blood. This TCR was recovered from a woman aged 45-65 years who had recovered from COVID-19.

Written as DNA, the CDR3 is TGTGCCAGCAGCTCCAGGGGTCCTAGTCAAGAGACCCAGTACTTC. Translating gives CASSSRGPSQETQYF. The chain combines TRBV7-2 with TRBJ2-5, with TRBD1 as a possible D gene (6 bases). The CDR3 extends over 15 amino acids. Germline loops: CDR1 SGHTA, CDR2 FQGNSA. Trimming pared 4 bases from V and 2 bases from J, leaving 14 bases between.